These 14 T cell receptor beta chains were sequenced from one sample in a study of low-dose radiotherapy and immunotherapy resistance in tumors. The time point was: before trial treatment. First-strand cDNA used TRAV- and TRBV-specific primers, covering alpha and beta chains. The authors amplified TCRs for about 20 PCR cycles with a constant-region primer and a V-primer adapter. In TCRdb, the reads were re-called with MiXCR into one record per CDR3 protein. The sample consists of 70,000 to 90,000 distinct CDR3 sequences, 15% to 20% of them appearing once. Sequencing was performed on PBMCs, taken before treatment. The origin of the receptors is a male donor with prostate cancer.

This chain's CDR3 is CASSLALGQGYEQYF. In nucleotides, the CDR3 is TGTGCCAGCAGCTTGGCCCTCGGACAGGGCTACGAGCAGTACTTC. The J gene is TRBJ2-7, the V gene TRBV5-6; 8 bases align to TRBD1. Germline V gives CDR1 SGHDT, CDR2 YYEEEE. The ends lost 0 bases at V and 3 bases at J; junction bases unmatched: 5. The length of the CDR3 is 15 residues.

This clonotype was seen repeatedly, ten times or more. J is TRBJ2-4 and V is TRBV5-1, with D perhaps matching TRBD1 or TRBD2 (5 bases each). Germline CDR1 SGHRS, CDR2 YFSETQ. V was clipped by 1 base and J by 6 bases, with 14 bases between them. CDR3 length: 15 residues. The CDR3: CASSLQGDEGNIQYF. CDR3 nucleotide sequence: TGCGCCAGCAGCTTGCAGGGAGATGAAGGAAACATTCAGTACTTC.

To note about this clonotype: This is likely an artifact of a read error, given a far larger clone one base away. The V gene is TRBV3-1, the J gene TRBJ2-1; D not certain. The last part of the DNA fits TRBJ2-7 better; the J call may be wrong. This CDR3 spans 14 amino acids. Germline CDR1 and CDR2: LGHDT and YNNKEL (reference sequence). CDR3 coding DNA: TGTACCAGCAGCCAAGGTCTGGGATCCTACGAGCAGTACTTC. Its protein is CTSSQGLGSYEQYF.

This clonotype was counted ten times or more. The chain links TRBV3-1 to TRBJ2-2; D not certain. V was trimmed by 1 base and J by 1 base, leaving 10 bases between them. The length of the CDR3 is 16 residues. Germline V lookup: CDR1 LGHDT, CDR2 YNNKEL (reference sequence). CDR3 protein: CASSQGYSRNTGELFF. The CDR3, as DNA: TGTGCCAGCAGCCAAGGATACTCCCGGAACACCGGGGAGCTGTTTTTT.

In its sample, this clonotype was seen many times. A read error may account for a junction end that differs from germline. This chain links TRBV4-1 with TRBJ2-7; D is perhaps TRBD1 or TRBD2 (5 bases each). The CDR3 length is 15 residues. Germline CDR1 and CDR2: MGHRA and YSYEKL. The CDR3 here is CASSQVKGTDYEQYF. The CDR3 DNA reads TGTGCCAGCAGCCAAGTAAAGGGGACGGACTACGAGCAGTACTTC.

This clonotype was detected only a few times. The chain employs TRBV7-3 and TRBJ2-3, with 9 bases lining up with TRBD2. V gave up 5 bases and J gave up 2 bases; unmatched junction bases: 5. The CDR3 sequence is 15 residues long. CDR1 SGHTA and CDR2 FQGTGA come from the germline V gene. The CDR3 DNA sequence: TGTGCCAGCAGCCCACAGCGGGGGGACACAGATACGCAGTATTTT. Translated, it gives CASSPQRGDTDTQYF.

Details on this clonotype: A far more abundant clone sits one base away, making this likely a read error. The genes are TRBV13 and TRBJ2-7; D call uncertain. The CDR3 has 15 amino acids. CDR1 PRHDT and CDR2 FYEKMQ come from the germline V gene (reference sequence). V shed 8 bases and J shed 0 bases, with 17 bases lying between them. The CDR3 DNA reads as TGTGCCAGCCAGAATGACCCCCGGAGCTCCTACGAGCAGTACTTC. It yields the protein CASQNDPRSSYEQYF.

This clonotype has at least ten counts. The chain joins TRBV5-1 to TRBJ1-2; no definite D call. The V gene lost 2 bases and the J gene lost 5 bases, with 10 bases spanning the gap. CDR3 length equals 13 residues. Germline CDR1 SGHRS, CDR2 YFSETQ. CDR3 protein: CASSFGQEYGYTF. The CDR3 DNA reads as TGCGCCAGCAGCTTCGGTCAGGAGTATGGCTACACCTTC. The full variable domain, rest sourced from reference TRBV5-1 and TRBJ1-2, is KAGVTQTPRYLIKTRGQQVTLSCSPISGHRSVSWYQQTPGQGLQFLFEYFSETQRNKGNFPGRFSGRQFSNSRSEMNVSTLELGDSALYLCASSFGQEYGYTFGSGTRLTVV.

This clonotype was found many times. The V gene is TRBV20-1, the J gene TRBJ2-7; TRBD2 might be the D (6 bases). V lost 5 bases, J lost 0 bases, and 11 bases lay in between. The CDR3 consists of 13 residues. The V gene's germline CDR1 is DFQATT and CDR2 SNEGSKA (reference sequence). CDR3 protein: CSAVYGGSYEQYF. The CDR3 DNA reads TGCAGTGCTGTCTACGGGGGCTCCTACGAGCAGTACTTC.

This clonotype was observed many times. V usage is TRBV29-1 and J usage is TRBJ1-1; D remains ambiguous. Germline V gene sequence: CDR1 SQVTM, CDR2 ANQGSEA. V shed 7 bases and J shed 4 bases, with 7 bases lying between them. The CDR3 spans 10 residues. In DNA form, the CDR3 reads TGCAGCGCGGTCGGCACTGAAGCTTTCTTT. This gives the protein CSAVGTEAFF. Looking up the rest from reference TRBV29-1 and TRBJ1-1 gives the full variable domain: SAVISQKPSRDICQRGTSLTIQCQVDSQVTMMFWYRQQPGQSLTLIATANQGSEATYESGFVIDKFPISRPNLTFSTLTVSNMSPEDSSIYLCSAVGTEAFFGQGTRLTVV.

In this sample, this clonotype turned up many times. The CDR3 is CASSEGELETQYF. CDR3 DNA sequence: TGTGCCAGCAGCGAGGGGGAGTTAGAGACCCAGTACTTC. The chain uses TRBV2 and TRBJ2-5, with a tentative D call TRBD1 (6 bases). V lost 6 bases and J lost 4, with 12 bases in between. Per germline, CDR1 SNHLY and CDR2 FYNNEI. The CDR3 is 13 residues long.

The chain recombines TRBV28 with TRBJ1-2; TRBD1 might be the D (5 bases). The CDR3 has 12 amino acids. The germline V gene has CDR1 MDHEN and CDR2 SYDVKM. Trimming removed 8 bases at V and 6 bases at J, with 13 bases between. The chain's CDR3 is CASSPGGHGYTF. The CDR3 DNA reads as TGTGCCAGCTCCCCGGGGGGACATGGCTACACCTTC.

This clonotype has a count of ten or more. V is TRBV2 and J is TRBJ2-5, with unresolved D. The germline V gene has CDR1 SNHLY and CDR2 FYNNEI. V shed 7 bases and J shed 3 bases, with 3 bases lying between them. This CDR3 contains 10 residues. In DNA, the CDR3 is TGTGCCAGCAAGAAAGAGACCCAGTACTTC. This sequence encodes CASKKETQYF.

In its sample, this clonotype was seen a few times. Since a far larger clone is one base different, this is likely a read error. The CDR3 coding sequence is TGTACCACCTGGACCGAGACAGATACGCAGTATTTT. It specifies CTTWTETDTQYF. The V call is TRBV10-1, the J call TRBJ2-3; unclear D gene. The germline V gene has CDR1 WNHNN and CDR2 SYGVQD (reference sequence). The CDR3 spans 12 residues.